The rows below give T cell receptor beta chains drawn from one sample of a study of human T cells and chemical hapten exposure. TCRdb itself ran the RACE reads through MiXCR, one entry per CDR3 protein. The sample includes 150,000 to 200,000 distinct CDR3 sequences, about 22% of them seen just once. This sample comprised whole blood, obtained in connection with sensitization to the hapten diphenylcyclopropenone (DPC). These receptors were collected from a woman between 40 and 55 years old with alopecia areata. Some clones in this sample may be carry-over from other donors' samples. CDR3s include the opening cysteine and the closing phenylalanine or tryptophan. Fields, in order: clone size, D gene, V gene, J gene, CDR3 protein, CDR3 DNA. The D gene is left open where the match is weak. A row's size may be missing; if present it is once, few, many or a size class.

few	TRBD1	TRBV4-2	TRBJ1-2	CASSQDRDRVGGYTF	TGTGCCAGCAGCCAAGATCGGGACAGGGTCGGCGGCTACACCTTC
NA	TRBD2	TRBV29-1	TRBJ2-7	CSVQKREREGPLYEQYF	TGCAGCGTTCAAAAAAGGGAGAGGGAGGGCCCCCTCTACGAGCAGTACTTC
few	NA	TRBV7-2	TRBJ1-2	CASSRTYGYTF	TGTGCCAGCAGCCGCACCTATGGCTACACCTTC
NA	NA	TRBV11-2	TRBJ2-3	CASSSPKRYRTDTQYF	TGTGCCAGCAGCTCCCCTAAGCGTTACCGCACAGATACGCAGTATTTT
few	NA	TRBV21-1	TRBJ1-5	CASSLWTRLRNNQPQHF	TGTGCCAGCAGCTTATGGACTCGCCTGCGAAACAATCAGCCCCAGCATTTT
few	TRBD2	TRBV28	TRBJ2-7	CASMTSGTYEQYF	TGTGCCAGCATGACTAGCGGGACCTACGAGCAGTACTTC
NA	TRBD2	TRBV6-5	TRBJ2-1	CASHPGSGTSYNEQFF	TGTGCCAGCCATCCCGGGAGCGGGACTTCCTACAATGAGCAGTTCTTC
NA	NA	TRBV20-1	TRBJ2-3	CSARGGGTDTQYF	TGCAGTGCTAGAGGCGGGGGCACAGATACGCAGTATTTT
NA	TRBD1	TRBV20-1	TRBJ1-4	CSALRQGGEKLFF	TGCAGTGCTCTCAGACAGGGAGGGGAAAAACTGTTTTTT
NA	TRBD2	TRBV24-1	TRBJ2-3	CAPPQREATDTQYF	TGTGCCCCGCCCCAGCGGGAGGCCACAGATACGCAGTATTTT
few	NA	TRBV20-1	TRBJ1-5	CSASSRGLSNQPQHF	TGCAGTGCTAGCTCGCGGGGGCTGAGCAATCAGCCCCAGCATTTT
NA	TRBD2	TRBV28	TRBJ2-1	CASRPSGSSYNEQFF	TGTGCCAGCAGACCTAGCGGGAGCTCCTACAATGAGCAGTTCTTC
NA	TRBD1	TRBV4-1	TRBJ2-7	CASSQEGQVYEQYF	TGCGCCAGCAGCCAAGAGGGACAGGTCTACGAGCAGTACTTC
NA	TRBD1	TRBV7-9	TRBJ1-6	CASSSRGGNRGWDSPLHF	TGTGCCAGCAGCTCAAGAGGGGGAAACAGGGGATGGGATTCACCCCTCCACTTT
few	NA	TRBV29-1	TRBJ2-3	CSVVGAGTNTQYF	TGCAGCGTTGTGGGGGCCGGGACAAATACGCAGTATTTT
few	TRBD2	TRBV28	TRBJ2-1	CASSLGTSNEQFF	TGTGCCAGCAGTTTAGGGACTAGCAATGAGCAGTTCTTC
many	NA	TRBV5-1	TRBJ1-1	CASSGVNTEAFF	TGCGCCAGCAGCGGGGTGAACACTGAAGCTTTCTTT
many	TRBD2	TRBV20-1	TRBJ2-7	CSAAGLADSYEQYF	TGCAGTGCCGCCGGGCTAGCGGATTCCTACGAGCAGTACTTC
few	NA	TRBV7-9	TRBJ2-1	CASSLVQGPNNEQFF	TGTGCCAGCAGCTTAGTCCAGGGGCCGAACAATGAGCAGTTCTTC
once	NA	TRBV25-1	TRBJ2-1	CASSPKTYNEQFF	TGTGCCAGCAGTCCCAAGACCTACAATGAGCAGTTCTTC
few	NA	TRBV12-3/TRBV12-4	TRBJ1-2	CASSPGSAYGYTF	TGTGCCAGCAGCCCCGGGAGTGCCTATGGCTACACCTTC
NA	NA	TRBV4-3	TRBJ2-2	CASSQDRRVNGLLTNTGELFF	TGCGCCAGCAGCCAAGATCGGAGAGTAAATGGGCTTCTGACGAACACCGGGGAGCTGTTTTTT
NA	TRBD2	TRBV29-1	TRBJ2-1	CSVGASGRGSEQFF	TGCAGCGTTGGTGCTAGCGGGAGGGGGAGTGAGCAGTTCTTC
few	NA	TRBV19	TRBJ2-7	CASSRDTSPGEQYF	TGTGCCAGTAGTAGGGACACCTCCCCAGGAGAGCAGTACTTC
NA	NA	TRBV10-3	TRBJ1-1	CAIRADSQGGNTEAFF	TGTGCCATCAGAGCCGATAGTCAGGGCGGGAACACTGAAGCTTTCTTT
many	NA	TRBV10-3	TRBJ2-7	CAIRDLYEQYF	TGTGCCATCAGAGATCTTTACGAGCAGTACTTC
NA	NA	TRBV11-2	TRBJ1-6	CASSLWDPRAPLHF	TGTGCCAGCAGCTTGTGGGACCCCAGGGCACCCCTCCACTTT
NA	TRBD1	TRBV19	TRBJ2-2	CASLDRLYSGELFF	TGTGCCAGTTTGGACAGGCTTTATTCCGGGGAGCTGTTTTTT
few	NA	TRBV10-3	TRBJ1-5	CAIRAGRGQPQHF	TGTGCCATCAGAGCAGGGCGCGGTCAGCCCCAGCATTTT
few	NA	TRBV28	TRBJ2-2	CASRGREAGELFF	TGTGCAAGCAGGGGTCGGGAGGCCGGGGAGCTGTTTTTT
NA	NA	TRBV7-9	TRBJ2-5	CASSLLGTTETQYF	TGTGCCAGCAGCTTATTGGGAACCACAGAGACCCAGTACTTC
few	NA	TRBV6-1	TRBJ1-4	CASSENRGEKLFF	TGTGCCAGCAGTGAAAATCGGGGGGAAAAACTGTTTTTT
NA	TRBD2	TRBV5-1	TRBJ2-1	CASSLAATSGRVYNEQFF	TGCGCCAGCAGCTTGGCCGCGACTAGCGGGAGGGTCTACAATGAGCAGTTCTTC
NA	TRBD1	TRBV11-1	TRBJ1-1	CASSLGQSMNTEAFF	TGTGCCAGCAGCTTGGGACAGTCGATGAACACTGAAGCTTTCTTT
NA	TRBD2	TRBV6-2/TRBV6-3	TRBJ2-1	CASSPGGGREQFF	TGTGCCAGCTCTCCCGGGGGAGGGCGTGAGCAGTTCTTC
few	NA	TRBV24-1	TRBJ1-5	CATSSGTRPQHF	TGTGCCACCAGTTCCGGGACAAGGCCCCAGCATTTT
few	TRBD2	TRBV20-1	TRBJ2-5	CSARGGGAQYF	TGCAGTGCTAGAGGGGGGGGAGCCCAGTACTTC
NA	NA	TRBV7-2	TRBJ2-5	CASSLIPGNQETQYF	TGTGCCAGCAGCTTAATTCCGGGAAACCAAGAGACCCAGTACTTC
few	NA	TRBV20-1	TRBJ2-3	CSVHTGVGDTQYF	TGCAGTGTCCATACGGGGGTCGGCGATACGCAGTATTTT
few	TRBD1	TRBV7-2	TRBJ1-2	CASTWDRQGNGYTF	TGTGCCAGCACTTGGGACAGGCAAGGAAATGGCTACACCTTC
many	NA	TRBV29-1	TRBJ2-7	CSVTRETYEQYF	TGCAGCGTAACCCGAGAGACCTACGAGCAGTACTTC
few	NA	TRBV7-3	TRBJ2-3	CASSPPATDTQYF	TGTGCCAGCAGCCCCCCAGCGACGGATACGCAGTATTTT
few	NA	TRBV2	TRBJ2-3	CASTPGTSTDTQYF	TGTGCCTCCACCCCAGGGACCAGCACAGATACGCAGTATTTT
few	TRBD1	TRBV3-1	TRBJ1-2	CASSPTITGTGIGYTF	TGTGCCAGCAGCCCAACCATCACCGGGACAGGGATCGGCTACACCTTC
few	TRBD1	TRBV11-2	TRBJ2-7	CASSWGTASYEQYF	TGTGCCAGCAGCTGGGGGACAGCTTCCTACGAGCAGTACTTC
NA	NA	TRBV4-1	TRBJ1-4	CASSQEYGATNEKLFF	TGCGCCAGCAGCCAAGAGTACGGTGCAACTAATGAAAAACTGTTTTTT
few	NA	TRBV27	TRBJ2-7	CASSPAEGKQYF	TGTGCCAGCAGTCCCGCCGAAGGGAAGCAGTACTTC
NA	NA	TRBV20-1	TRBJ1-1	CSAKGTGFNTEAFF	TGCAGTGCTAAAGGCACAGGGTTTAACACTGAAGCTTTCTTT
NA	TRBD1	TRBV4-2	TRBJ2-4	CASSQDPNRGKLKNIQYF	TGTGCCAGCAGCCAAGACCCTAACAGGGGAAAATTGAAAAACATTCAGTACTTC
NA	TRBD1	TRBV29-1	TRBJ2-1	CSVERTGGYNEQFF	TGCAGCGTTGAGAGGACAGGGGGCTACAATGAGCAGTTCTTC
NA	NA	TRBV28	TRBJ2-2	CASSPPTKFTGELFF	TGTGCCAGCAGTCCACCCACAAAATTCACCGGGGAGCTGTTTTTT
NA	NA	TRBV12-3/TRBV12-4	TRBJ1-1	CASSLAAWGRANTEAFF	TGTGCCAGCAGTTTAGCAGCTTGGGGAAGGGCGAACACTGAAGCTTTCTTT
NA	NA	TRBV11-2	TRBJ2-7	CASSWAGGEYEQYF	TGTGCCAGCAGCTGGGCAGGGGGGGAGTACGAGCAGTACTTC
once	NA	TRBV6-5	TRBJ2-4	CASSLSGLAKNIQYF	TGTGCCAGCAGTTTGAGCGGTCTAGCCAAAAACATTCAGTACTTC
NA	TRBD2	TRBV29-1	TRBJ2-3	CSVTRLAGGTDTQYF	TGCAGCGTTACAAGATTAGCGGGAGGAACAGATACGCAGTATTTT